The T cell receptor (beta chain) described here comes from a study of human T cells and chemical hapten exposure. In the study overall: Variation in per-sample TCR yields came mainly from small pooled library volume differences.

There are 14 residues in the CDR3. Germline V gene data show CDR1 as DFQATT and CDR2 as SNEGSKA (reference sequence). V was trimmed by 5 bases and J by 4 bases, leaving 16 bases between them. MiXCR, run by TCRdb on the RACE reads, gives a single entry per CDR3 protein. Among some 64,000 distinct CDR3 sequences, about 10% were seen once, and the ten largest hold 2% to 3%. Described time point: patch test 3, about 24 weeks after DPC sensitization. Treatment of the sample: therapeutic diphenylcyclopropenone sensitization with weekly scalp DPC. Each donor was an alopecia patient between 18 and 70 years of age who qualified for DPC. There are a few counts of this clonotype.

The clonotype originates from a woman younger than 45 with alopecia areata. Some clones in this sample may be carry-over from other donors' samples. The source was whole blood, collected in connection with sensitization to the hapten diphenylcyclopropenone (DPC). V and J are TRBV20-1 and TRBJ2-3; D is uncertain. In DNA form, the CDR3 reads TGCAGTGCTTATACCAACCCCAACGCAGATACGCAGTATTTT. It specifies CSAYTNPNADTQYF.